These T cell receptor beta chains were read from a single sample in a study of cytomegalovirus exposure and HLA in healthy donors. Sequenced by immunoSEQ multiplex PCR; TCRdb stores in-frame clones only, minus some. The sample has 200,000 to 250,000 clones, roughly 83% seen once. The sequenced material came from PBMCs. The source is a boy aged 2-15 years in good health and CMV-seronegative. Each CDR3 is given with its conserved first and last residue. The D gene is left open where the match is weak. Clone sizes are given selectively: once, few, many, or a class where the clone is expanded.

>TRBV7-9|-|14|TRBD1|TRBJ1-1
CASSTPTGETEAFF
TGTGCCAGCAGTACTCCGACAGGGGAGACTGAAGCTTTCTTT
>TRBV6-5|-|15|TRBD1|TRBJ2-7
CASRRSWTGAYEQYF
TGTGCCAGCAGGAGGAGTTGGACAGGGGCCTACGAGCAGTACTTC
>TRBV30|-|15|-|TRBJ1-1
CAWSPLTRRDTEAFF
TGTGCCTGGAGTCCCCTAACCCGACGGGACACTGAAGCTTTCTTT
>TRBV5-6|-|15|-|TRBJ1-6
CASSLGQFRNSPLHF
TGTGCCAGCAGCTTGGGACAGTTTAGAAATTCACCCCTCCACTTT
>TRBV30|-|15|TRBD2|TRBJ2-3
CAWSVLLAGTDTQYF
TGTGCCTGGAGCGTATTGCTAGCGGGCACAGATACGCAGTATTTT
>TRBV5-1|once|14|TRBD1|TRBJ2-7
CASSLRQGAGEQYF
TGCGCCAGCAGCTTGCGACAGGGGGCGGGCGAGCAGTACTTC
>TRBV5-6|-|17|TRBD1|TRBJ2-3
CASSYPWDRSGTDTQYF
TGTGCCAGCAGCTACCCCTGGGACAGGTCGGGCACAGATACGCAGTATTTT
>TRBV6-4|-|16|TRBD2|TRBJ2-1
CASSELAGLSYNEQFF
TGTGCCAGCAGTGAGCTAGCGGGCCTCTCCTACAATGAGCAGTTCTTC
>TRBV7-3|-|13|TRBD1|TRBJ1-2
CASSLGTGDGYTF
TGTGCCAGCAGCCTGGGGACAGGGGATGGCTACACCTTC
>TRBV19|-|13|-|TRBJ1-2
CASSIPRDYGYTF
TGTGCCAGTAGTATACCCAGGGACTATGGCTACACCTTC
>TRBV27|-|15|TRBD1|TRBJ1-4
CASSQTGTALEKLFF
TGTGCCAGCAGTCAAACCGGGACAGCCCTGGAAAAACTGTTTTTT
>TRBV6-5|-|16|TRBD1|TRBJ1-1
CASSYGDRLRNTEAFF
TGTGCCAGCAGTTATGGGGACAGGTTACGTAACACTGAAGCTTTCTTT
>TRBV11-2|-|16|-|TRBJ1-1
CASAALAGAKGTEAFF
TGTGCCAGTGCAGCCCTGGCAGGGGCAAAGGGCACTGAAGCTTTCTTT
>TRBV2|few|16|TRBD1|TRBJ1-5
CASSQDRAPSNQPQHF
TGTGCCAGCAGCCAAGACAGGGCGCCTAGCAATCAGCCCCAGCATTTT
>TRBV2|few|12|-|TRBJ1-1
CASWGGITEAFF
TGTGCCAGCTGGGGAGGGATCACTGAAGCTTTCTTT
>TRBV19|-|13|TRBD2|TRBJ2-7
CASSIAGGNEQYF
TGTGCCAGTAGTATCGCGGGGGGCAATGAGCAGTACTTC
>TRBV5-6|-|14|-|TRBJ1-4
CASSLQGPNEKLFF
TGTGCCAGCAGCTTACAGGGACCAAATGAAAAACTGTTTTTT
>TRBV5-1|-|14|TRBD2|TRBJ2-7
CASSLALAGYEQYF
TGCGCCAGCAGCTTGGCTCTAGCGGGCTACGAGCAGTACTTC
>TRBV28|-|17|-|TRBJ2-7
CASSRPASSREPYEQYF
TGTGCCAGCAGTCGACCGGCGAGTAGTAGGGAGCCCTACGAGCAGTACTTC
>TRBV9|once|15|-|TRBJ1-3
CASSVDPTGGNTIYF
TGTGCCAGCAGCGTAGACCCTACCGGGGGAAACACCATATATTTT
>TRBV4-1|-|18|-|TRBJ1-1
CASSQVGGGPPLNTEAFF
TGCGCCAGCAGCCAAGTAGGAGGCGGGCCCCCCCTGAACACTGAAGCTTTCTTT
>TRBV19|-|13|-|TRBJ1-1
CASSIGGNTEAFF
TGTGCCAGTAGTATTGGAGGGAACACTGAAGCTTTCTTT
>TRBV4-1|-|16|-|TRBJ2-2
CASSQERGGLTGELFF
TGCGCCAGCAGCCAAGAGAGAGGAGGGCTCACCGGGGAGCTGTTTTTT
>TRBV21-1|-|14|-|TRBJ1-5
CASPGTGRNQPQHF
TGTGCCAGCCCTGGGACAGGGCGAAATCAGCCCCAGCATTTT